The 22 T cell receptor beta chains presented below share a single source sample, sequenced in a study of cytomegalovirus exposure and HLA in healthy donors. Researchers ran the PCR with 60 Vbeta and 13 Jbeta primers. Method: immunoSEQ multiplex PCR; TCRdb's copy keeps in-frame clones and lacks some. This repertoire shows some 250,000 clones, about four fifths found once; its top ten account for 5% to 6%. Source material: PBMCs. These receptors all stem from a woman aged 40 to 50 in good health and CMV-seropositive.

V usage is TRBV18 and J usage is TRBJ2-5; 10 bases are shared with TRBD1. Germline trimming cut 5 bases from V and 5 bases from J; bases unmatched to any gene: 5. Per the germline V gene, CDR1 is KGHSH and CDR2 is LQKENI. This CDR3 has 14 amino acids. The CDR3 here is CASSSDRGQETQYF. The CDR3 region has the DNA TGTGCCAGCTCAAGCGACAGGGGGCAGGAGACCCAGTACTTC.

The V call is TRBV18, the J call TRBJ2-1; 8 bases are shared with TRBD2. V dropped 2 bases and J dropped 3; count of bases not matched to a gene: 6. CDR1 is KGHSH and CDR2 is LQKENI in the germline V gene. This CDR3 region has 16 residues. CDR3 loop: CASSPSTGGGYNEQFF. DNA for the CDR3: TGTGCCAGCTCACCAAGCACGGGAGGGGGCTACAATGAGCAGTTCTTC.

This chain's CDR3 is CASSLTQGLGSEAFF. CDR3 in DNA: TGTGCCAGCAGCTTGACACAGGGTTTGGGATCTGAAGCTTTCTTT. The V gene is TRBV11-2, the J gene TRBJ1-1; a weak D match, TRBD1 (6 bases). Germline-derived CDR1 and CDR2 are SGHAT and FQNNGV. The CDR3 runs 15 residues. Trimming removed 3 bases from V and 6 bases from J, with 17 bases in between. Supplemented by reference TRBV11-2 and TRBJ1-1, the full variable domain reads EAGVAQSPRYKIIEKRQSVAFWCNPISGHATLYWYQQILGQGPKLLIQFQNNGVVDDSQLPKDRFSAERLKGVDSTLKIQPAKLEDSAVYLCASSLTQGLGSEAFFGQGTRLTVV.

The V call is TRBV7-2, the J call TRBJ1-2; no reliable D call. Germline CDR1 is SGHTA and CDR2 is FQGNSA. This CDR3 contains 15 residues. Trimming removed 1 base at V and 1 base at J, with 10 bases between. CDR3 DNA: TGTGCCAGCAGCTTAGGGCCCTCAAGTAACTATGGCTACACCTTC. This translates into CASSLGPSSNYGYTF.

This clone came up a few times. The V and J genes are TRBV4-1 and TRBJ1-2, with D tentatively TRBD1 (6 bases). In germline, CDR1 is MGHRA, CDR2 YSYEKL. The CDR3 sequence is 15 residues long. Deletions cut 0 bases from V and 4 bases from J, with 12 bases between. CDR3 coding DNA: TGCGCCAGCAGCCAAGAGTTGGGGGCTGTCTATGGCTACACCTTC. It translates to CASSQELGAVYGYTF.

This chain connects TRBV4-3 to TRBJ1-1, with TRBD1 identical over 8 bases. Germline CDR1 reads LGHNA; CDR2 reads YSLEER. The ends lost 2 bases at V and 8 bases at J; junction bases unmatched: 10. CDR3 size: 15 residues. The CDR3 is CASSQPYGQGTEAFF. Here the CDR3 DNA reads TGCGCCAGCAGCCAACCGTACGGACAGGGCACAGAAGCTTTCTTT.

This chain joins TRBV7-2 and TRBJ2-3; 8 nucleotides align to TRBD2. There are 16 residues in the CDR3. Per the germline V gene, CDR1 is SGHTA and CDR2 is FQGNSA. V lost 5 bases and J lost 4; bases outside the gene matches: 11. CDR3 loop: CASSPYGTSGADTQYF. The CDR3 DNA sequence: TGTGCCAGCAGCCCGTATGGGACTAGTGGAGCAGATACGCAGTATTTT.

With regard to this clone: Other DNA sequences in the sample encode the same CDR3. The chain links TRBV5-1 to TRBJ2-4, with D possibly matching TRBD1 (6 bases). Trimming stripped 0 bases from V and 3 bases from J, with 10 bases between. The CDR3 loop spans 15 amino acids. Germline values: CDR1 SGHRS, CDR2 YFSETQ. This CDR3 is CASSLDRVGKNIQYF. The CDR3 nucleotides read TGCGCCAGCAGCTTGGACAGGGTCGGCAAAAACATTCAGTACTTC. The variable domain in full, completed from reference TRBV5-1 and TRBJ2-4, reads KAGVTQTPRYLIKTRGQQVTLSCSPISGHRSVSWYQQTPGQGLQFLFEYFSETQRNKGNFPGRFSGRQFSNSRSEMNVSTLELGDSALYLCASSLDRVGKNIQYFGAGTRLSVL.

The chain combines TRBV6-5 with TRBJ2-3, with 8 nucleotides matching TRBD1. The CDR3 sequence is 15 residues long. V was clipped by 5 bases and J by 3 bases; unmatched bases: 7. Germline CDR1 reads MNHEY; CDR2 reads SVGAGI. The CDR3 sequence: CASSPRTGRTDTQYF. The CDR3 DNA reads as TGTGCCAGCAGTCCCCGGACAGGGCGGACAGATACGCAGTATTTT.

The chain's CDR3 is CASSSGRQETQYF. The CDR3 DNA follows: TGTGCCAGCAGCTCGGGAAGGCAAGAGACCCAGTACTTC. The J gene is TRBJ2-5, the V gene TRBV7-2; perhaps TRBD2 as D (5 bases). Germline CDR1 reads SGHTA; CDR2 reads FQGNSA. The CDR3 has 13 residues. V was shortened by 4 bases and J by 2 bases, with 8 bases between the two germline ends.

The V gene is TRBV6-1, the J gene TRBJ2-1; D might be TRBD2 (5 bases). CDR1 and CDR2 from the germline V gene are MNHNS and SASEGT. The ends were cut back, 7 bases at V and 9 bases at J, with 16 bases in the middle. This CDR3 is 13 amino acids long. In DNA, the CDR3 is TGTGCCAGCACAGAAACACTAGGCGCTGAGCAGTTCTTC. As protein: CASTETLGAEQFF.

The chain combines TRBV6-1 with TRBJ2-3; 7 bases match TRBD1. CDR3 length: 15 residues. Looked up from germline, CDR1 is MNHNS and CDR2 is SASEGT. Germline trimming cut 3 bases from V and 3 bases from J; bases unmatched to any gene: 6. CDR3 protein: CASSDGQGVTDTQYF. The CDR3 DNA reads TGTGCCAGCAGTGATGGGCAGGGGGTAACAGATACGCAGTATTTT.

V and J are TRBV19 and TRBJ1-5; TRBD1 matches 8 bases. The CDR3 contains 15 residues. Germline V gene data show CDR1 as LNHDA and CDR2 as SQIVND (reference sequence). J lost 1 base, V lost 5 bases, and 4 bases had no gene match. CDR3 loop: CASSFPGGSNQPQHF. The CDR3 DNA is TGTGCCAGTAGTTTTCCAGGGGGCAGCAATCAGCCCCAGCATTTT.

This chain joins TRBV10-1 and TRBJ1-2; D remains unclear. The CDR3 runs to 12 residues. Between the trimmed V and J ends, which lost 3 bases and 4 bases, there was a span of 6 bases. Germline loops: CDR1 WNHNN, CDR2 SYGVQD (reference sequence). CDR3 DNA: TGCGCCAGCAGTGACAGTTTCTATGGCTACACCTTC. This sequence encodes CASSDSFYGYTF.

This rearrangement joins TRBV5-5 to TRBJ1-6, with 8 bases aligning to TRBD1. The germline V gene encodes CDR1 SGHKS and CDR2 YYEKEE (reference sequence). Losses at the gene ends were 0 bases for V and 5 bases for J; bases not matched to a gene: 4. The CDR3 contains 16 residues. CDR3 sequence: CASSLEMGQDNSPLHF. In DNA, the CDR3 is TGTGCCAGCAGCTTGGAAATGGGACAGGATAATTCACCCCTCCACTTT. The complete variable domain, with remaining parts taken from reference TRBV5-5 and TRBJ1-6, reads DAGVTQSPTHLIKTRGQQVTLRCSPISGHKSVSWYQQVLGQGPQFIFQYYEKEERGRGNFPDRFSARQFPNYSSELNVNALLLGDSALYLCASSLEMGQDNSPLHFGNGTRLTVT.

This clone was detected only a few times. The gene calls are TRBV5-4 and TRBJ1-1; the D gene is possibly TRBD1 (5 bases). CDR3 size: 15 residues. Germline CDR1 SGHNT, CDR2 YYREEE (reference sequence). Trimming removed 0 bases at V and 1 base at J, with 10 bases between. For the CDR3, the DNA is TGTGCCAGCAGCTTGGACCAGGGATCGAACACTGAAGCTTTCTTT. It codes for CASSLDQGSNTEAFF. The full variable domain, rest sourced from reference TRBV5-4 and TRBJ1-1, is ETGVTQSPTHLIKTRGQQVTLRCSSQSGHNTVSWYQQALGQGPQFIFQYYREEENGRGNFPPRFSGLQFPNYSSELNVNALELDDSALYLCASSLDQGSNTEAFFGQGTRLTVV.

The chain uses TRBV7-2 and TRBJ1-1, with D uncertain. The CDR3 runs 12 residues. The ends were cut back, 5 bases at V and 1 base at J, with 5 bases in the middle. Germline V gene lookup returns CDR1 SGHTA and CDR2 FQGNSA. CDR3 DNA sequence: TGTGCCAGCAGCCCACAGAACACTGAAGCTTTCTTT. It encodes CASSPQNTEAFF. Full variable domain (missing parts from reference TRBV7-2 and TRBJ1-1): GAGVSQSPSNKVTEKGKDVELRCDPISGHTALYWYRQSLGQGLEFLIYFQGNSAPDKSGLPSDRFSAERTGGSVSTLTIQRTQQEDSAVYLCASSPQNTEAFFGQGTRLTVV.

The rearrangement uses TRBV2 and TRBJ2-2; D call uncertain. The germline gives CDR1 SNHLY, CDR2 FYNNEI. V lost 8 bases to trimming and J lost 6 bases, with 7 bases between them. The CDR3 has 11 amino acids. CDR3 region: CASDSPGELFF. In DNA form, the CDR3 reads TGTGCCAGCGACTCCCCCGGGGAGCTGTTTTTT.

The rearrangement uses TRBV7-2 and TRBJ1-2, with 8 bases that match TRBD1. The CDR3 length is 14 residues. V gave up 7 bases and J gave up 3 bases; unmatched junction bases: 7. Germline lookup yields CDR1 SGHTA and CDR2 FQGNSA. Written as DNA, the CDR3 is TGTGCCAGCACCCCGGACAGGGCGGACTATGGCTACACCTTC. It specifies CASTPDRADYGYTF. The complete variable domain, with remaining parts taken from reference TRBV7-2 and TRBJ1-2, reads GAGVSQSPSNKVTEKGKDVELRCDPISGHTALYWYRQSLGQGLEFLIYFQGNSAPDKSGLPSDRFSAERTGGSVSTLTIQRTQQEDSAVYLCASTPDRADYGYTFGSGTRLTVV.

This chain joins TRBV5-1 and TRBJ2-3; 8 bases are a match to TRBD2. Per germline, CDR1 SGHRS and CDR2 YFSETQ. The CDR3 extends over 16 amino acids. Trimming cost V 4 bases and J 2 bases; bases outside gene matches: 9. CDR3: CASSRTGGAVTDTQYF. CDR3 DNA sequence: TGCGCCAGCAGCAGAACGGGGGGGGCCGTCACAGATACGCAGTATTTT. The whole variable domain, filled in from reference TRBV5-1 and TRBJ2-3, reads KAGVTQTPRYLIKTRGQQVTLSCSPISGHRSVSWYQQTPGQGLQFLFEYFSETQRNKGNFPGRFSGRQFSNSRSEMNVSTLELGDSALYLCASSRTGGAVTDTQYFGPGTRLTVL.

This clone was counted once. The V call is TRBV11-2, the J call TRBJ2-1, with TRBD1 matching over 8 bases. Unmatched junction bases numbered 9, after V lost 3 bases and J lost 14 bases. Germline CDR1 SGHAT, CDR2 FQNNGV. This CDR3 has 13 residues. The DNA for the CDR3 is TGTGCCAGCAGCTTGAGAACCTCGGGACAGGAGTTCTTC. This encodes CASSLRTSGQEFF.

This chain links TRBV27 with TRBJ1-1; 10 bases line up with TRBD1. This CDR3 spans 14 amino acids. Germline V gene data show CDR1 as MNHEY and CDR2 as SMNVEV (reference sequence). Unmatched junction bases numbered 5, after V lost 5 bases and J lost 5 bases. The CDR3 region has the DNA TGTGCCAGCAGTCCGCGGACAGGGGGAACTGAAGCTTTCTTT. It is translated as CASSPRTGGTEAFF.